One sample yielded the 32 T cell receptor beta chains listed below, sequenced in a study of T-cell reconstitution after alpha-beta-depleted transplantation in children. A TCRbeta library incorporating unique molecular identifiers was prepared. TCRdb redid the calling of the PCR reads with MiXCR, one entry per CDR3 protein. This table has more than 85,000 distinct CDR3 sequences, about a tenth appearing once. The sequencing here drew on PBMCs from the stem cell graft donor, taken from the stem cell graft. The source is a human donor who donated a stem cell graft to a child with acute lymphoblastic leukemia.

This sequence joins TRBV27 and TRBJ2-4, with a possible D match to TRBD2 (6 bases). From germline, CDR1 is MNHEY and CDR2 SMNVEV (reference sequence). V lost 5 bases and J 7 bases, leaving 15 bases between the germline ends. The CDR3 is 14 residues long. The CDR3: CASSRNLEGNIQYF. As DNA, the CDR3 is TGTGCCAGCAGTCGAAACCTGGAGGGGAACATTCAGTACTTC.

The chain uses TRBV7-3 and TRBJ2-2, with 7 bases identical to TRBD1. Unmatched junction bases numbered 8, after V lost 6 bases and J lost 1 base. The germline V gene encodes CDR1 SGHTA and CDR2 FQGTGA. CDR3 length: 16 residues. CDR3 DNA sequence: TGTGCCAGCAGTTACTCTCGGACAGGGAACACCGGGGAGCTGTTTTTT. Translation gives CASSYSRTGNTGELFF. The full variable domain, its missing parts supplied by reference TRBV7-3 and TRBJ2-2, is GAGVSQTPSNKVTEKGKYVELRCDPISGHTALYWYRQSLGQGPEFLIYFQGTGAADDSGLPNDRFFAVRPEGSVSTLKIQRTERGDSAVYLCASSYSRTGNTGELFFGEGSRLTVL.

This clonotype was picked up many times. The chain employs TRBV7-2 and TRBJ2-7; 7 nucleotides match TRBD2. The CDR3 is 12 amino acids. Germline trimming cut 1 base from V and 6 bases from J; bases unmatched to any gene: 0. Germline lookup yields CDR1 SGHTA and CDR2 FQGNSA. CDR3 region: CASSLGGGEQYF. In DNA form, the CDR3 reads TGTGCCAGCAGCTTAGGGGGGGGCGAGCAGTACTTC. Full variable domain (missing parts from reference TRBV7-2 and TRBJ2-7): GAGVSQSPSNKVTEKGKDVELRCDPISGHTALYWYRQSLGQGLEFLIYFQGNSAPDKSGLPSDRFSAERTGGSVSTLTIQRTQQEDSAVYLCASSLGGGEQYFGPGTRLTVT.

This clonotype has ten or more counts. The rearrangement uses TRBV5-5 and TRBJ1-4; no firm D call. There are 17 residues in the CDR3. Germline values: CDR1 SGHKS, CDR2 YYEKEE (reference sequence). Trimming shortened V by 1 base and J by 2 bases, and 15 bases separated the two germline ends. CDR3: CASSLYRPFTTNEKLFF. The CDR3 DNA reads TGTGCCAGCAGCTTGTACCGGCCCTTTACCACTAATGAAAAACTGTTTTTT.

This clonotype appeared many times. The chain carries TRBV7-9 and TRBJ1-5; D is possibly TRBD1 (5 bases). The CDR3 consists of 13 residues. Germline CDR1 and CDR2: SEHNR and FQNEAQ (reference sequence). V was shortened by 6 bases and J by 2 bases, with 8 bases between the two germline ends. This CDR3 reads CASRAGGNQPQHF. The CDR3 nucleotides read TGTGCCAGCAGAGCGGGGGGCAATCAGCCCCAGCATTTT.

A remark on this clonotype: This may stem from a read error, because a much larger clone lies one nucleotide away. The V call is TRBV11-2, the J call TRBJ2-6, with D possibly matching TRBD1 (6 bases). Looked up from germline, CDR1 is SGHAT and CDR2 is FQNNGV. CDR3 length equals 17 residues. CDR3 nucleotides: TGTGTCAGCAGCTCGACGGACAGTCTCTCTGGGGCCAACGTCCTGACTTTC. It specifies CVSSSTDSLSGANVLTF. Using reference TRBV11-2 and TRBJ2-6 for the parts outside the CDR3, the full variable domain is EAGVAQSPRYKIIEKRQSVAFWCNPISGHATLYWYQQILGQGPKLLIQFQNNGVVDDSQLPKDRFSAERLKGVDSTLKIQPAKLEDSAVYLCVSSSTDSLSGANVLTFGAGSRLTVL.

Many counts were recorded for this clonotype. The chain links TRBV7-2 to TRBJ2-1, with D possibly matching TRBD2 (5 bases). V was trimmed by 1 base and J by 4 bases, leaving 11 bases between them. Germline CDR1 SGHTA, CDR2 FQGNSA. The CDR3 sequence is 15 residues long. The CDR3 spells CASSLGGRLYNEQFF. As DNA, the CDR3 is TGTGCCAGCAGCTTAGGTGGGAGACTATACAATGAGCAGTTCTTC.

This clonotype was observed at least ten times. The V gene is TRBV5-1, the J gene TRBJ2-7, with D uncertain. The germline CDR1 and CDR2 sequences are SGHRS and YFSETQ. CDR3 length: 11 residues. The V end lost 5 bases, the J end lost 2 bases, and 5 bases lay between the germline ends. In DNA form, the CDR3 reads TGCGCCAGCAGGGGGACCTACGAGCAGTACTTC. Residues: CASRGTYEQYF. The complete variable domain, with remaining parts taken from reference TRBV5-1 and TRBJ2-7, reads KAGVTQTPRYLIKTRGQQVTLSCSPISGHRSVSWYQQTPGQGLQFLFEYFSETQRNKGNFPGRFSGRQFSNSRSEMNVSTLELGDSALYLCASRGTYEQYFGPGTRLTVT.

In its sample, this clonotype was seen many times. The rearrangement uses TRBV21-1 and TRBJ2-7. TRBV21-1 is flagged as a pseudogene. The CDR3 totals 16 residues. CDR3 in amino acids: CASSKGIARWGYEQYF. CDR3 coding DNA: TGTGCCAGCAGCAAAGGGATAGCACGGTGGGGCTACGAGCAGTACTTC.

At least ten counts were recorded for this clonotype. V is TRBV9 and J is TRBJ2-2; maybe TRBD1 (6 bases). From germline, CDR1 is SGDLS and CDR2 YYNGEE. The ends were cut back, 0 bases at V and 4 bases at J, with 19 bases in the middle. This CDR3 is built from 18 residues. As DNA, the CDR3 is TGTGCCAGCAGCGTAGGCATAGCCTGGGGGCTGGGCACCGGGGAGCTGTTTTTT. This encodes CASSVGIAWGLGTGELFF. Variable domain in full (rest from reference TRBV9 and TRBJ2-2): DSGVTQTPKHLITATGQRVTLRCSPRSGDLSVYWYQQSLDQGLQFLIQYYNGEERAKGNILERFSAQQFPDLHSELNLSSLELGDSALYFCASSVGIAWGLGTGELFFGEGSRLTVL.

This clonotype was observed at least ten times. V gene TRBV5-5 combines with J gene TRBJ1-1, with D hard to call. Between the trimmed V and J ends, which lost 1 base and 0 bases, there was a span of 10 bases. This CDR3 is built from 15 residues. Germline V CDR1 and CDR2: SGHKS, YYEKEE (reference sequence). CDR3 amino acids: CASSLSREVNTEAFF. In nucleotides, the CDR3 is TGTGCCAGCAGCTTGAGTCGCGAGGTGAACACTGAAGCTTTCTTT.

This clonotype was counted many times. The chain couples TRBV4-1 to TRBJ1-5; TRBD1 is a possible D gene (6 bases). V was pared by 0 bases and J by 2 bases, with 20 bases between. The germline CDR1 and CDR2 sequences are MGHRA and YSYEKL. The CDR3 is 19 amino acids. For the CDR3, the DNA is TGCGCCAGCAGCCAAGATATGGCAGGGGTATTTGAGGGCAATCAGCCCCAGCATTTT. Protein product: CASSQDMAGVFEGNQPQHF.

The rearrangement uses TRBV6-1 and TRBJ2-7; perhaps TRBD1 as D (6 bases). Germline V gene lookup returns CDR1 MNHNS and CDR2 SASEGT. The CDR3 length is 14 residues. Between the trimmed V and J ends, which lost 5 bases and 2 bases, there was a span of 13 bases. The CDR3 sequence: CASSPLRGTYEQYF. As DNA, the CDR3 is TGTGCCAGCAGTCCCCTCAGGGGAACCTACGAGCAGTACTTC.

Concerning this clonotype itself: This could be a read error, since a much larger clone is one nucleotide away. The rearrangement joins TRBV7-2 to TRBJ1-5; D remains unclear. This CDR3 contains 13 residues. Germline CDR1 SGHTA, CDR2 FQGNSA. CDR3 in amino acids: CASSRQSNQPKHF. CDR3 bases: TGTGCCAGCAGCCGACAATCCAATCAGCCCAAGCATTTT.

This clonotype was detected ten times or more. The CDR3 is CAASGGANEQFF. In DNA, the CDR3 is TGTGCAGCCTCGGGTGGGGCCAATGAGCAGTTCTTC. This chain joins TRBV5-4 and TRBJ2-1; a weak D match, TRBD1 (5 bases). CDR1 SGHNT and CDR2 YYREEE come from the germline V gene (reference sequence). The CDR3 sequence is 12 residues long.

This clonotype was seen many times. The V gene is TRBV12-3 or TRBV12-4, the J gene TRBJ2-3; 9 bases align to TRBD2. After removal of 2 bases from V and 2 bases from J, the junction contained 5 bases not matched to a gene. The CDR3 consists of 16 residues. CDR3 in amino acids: CASSLSSSGNTDTQYF. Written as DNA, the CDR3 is TGTGCCAGCAGTTTAAGTTCTAGCGGGAACACAGATACGCAGTATTTT.

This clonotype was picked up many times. The CDR3 bases are TGCGCCAGCAGCTTGTTCGGCGGCGGCTCCACAGATACGCAGTATTTT. This encodes CASSLFGGGSTDTQYF. The chain recombines TRBV5-1 with TRBJ2-3; D gene unclear. The V end was cut by 1 base, the J end by 2 bases, with 14 bases between. The CDR3 has 16 residues. Germline CDR1 is SGHRS and CDR2 is YFSETQ.

As DNA, the CDR3 is TGTGCCAGCAGCTTGGGACAGGGAAGTTGGGATGAGCAGTTCTTC. Translated: CASSLGQGSWDEQFF. J is TRBJ2-1 and V is TRBV11-3, with 9 bases aligning to TRBD1. V lost 3 bases to trimming and J lost 8 bases; unmatched junction nucleotides: 8. The CDR3 is 15 amino acids. The V gene's germline CDR1 is SGHNT and CDR2 YENEEA.

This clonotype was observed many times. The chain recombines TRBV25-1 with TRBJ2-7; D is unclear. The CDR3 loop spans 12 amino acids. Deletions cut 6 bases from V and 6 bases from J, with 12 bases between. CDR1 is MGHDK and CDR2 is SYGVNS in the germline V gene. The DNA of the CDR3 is TGTGCCAGCAGAGAGTCCAGGCGCGAGCAGTACTTC. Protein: CASRESRREQYF.

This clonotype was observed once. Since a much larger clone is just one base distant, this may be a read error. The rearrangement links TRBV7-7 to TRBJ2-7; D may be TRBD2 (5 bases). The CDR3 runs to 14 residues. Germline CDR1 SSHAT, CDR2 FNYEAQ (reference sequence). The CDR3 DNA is TGTGCTAGCATCTTAGCCCCGGGGTACGGCGAGCAGTACTTC. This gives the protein CASILAPGYGEQYF. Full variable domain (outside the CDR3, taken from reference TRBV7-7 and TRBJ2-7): GAGVSQSPRYKVTKRGQDVTLRCDPISSHATLYWYQQALGQGPEFLTYFNYEAQPDKSGLPSDRFSAERPEGSISTLTIQRTEQRDSAMYRCASILAPGYGEQYFGPGTRLTVT.

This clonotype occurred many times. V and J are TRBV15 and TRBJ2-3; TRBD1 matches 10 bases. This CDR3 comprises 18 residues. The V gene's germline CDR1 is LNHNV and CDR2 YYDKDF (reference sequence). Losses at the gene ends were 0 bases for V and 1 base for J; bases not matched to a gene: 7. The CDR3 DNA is TGTGCCACCAGCAGAGAATGGGTTGGGACAGGGGGCACAGATACGCAGTATTTT. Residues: CATSREWVGTGGTDTQYF.

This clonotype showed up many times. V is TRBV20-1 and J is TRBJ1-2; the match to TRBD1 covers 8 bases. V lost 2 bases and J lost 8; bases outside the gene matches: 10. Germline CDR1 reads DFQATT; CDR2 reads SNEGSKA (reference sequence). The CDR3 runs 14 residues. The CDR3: CSARPPGQGVGYTF. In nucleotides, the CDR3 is TGCAGTGCTAGACCCCCCGGACAGGGTGTCGGCTACACCTTC.

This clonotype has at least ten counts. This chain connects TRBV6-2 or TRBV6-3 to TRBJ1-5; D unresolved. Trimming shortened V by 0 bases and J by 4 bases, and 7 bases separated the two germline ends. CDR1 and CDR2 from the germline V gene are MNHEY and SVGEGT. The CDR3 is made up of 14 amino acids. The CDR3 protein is CASSYSGGNQPQHF. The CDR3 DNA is TGTGCCAGCAGTTACTCGGGAGGAAATCAGCCCCAGCATTTT.

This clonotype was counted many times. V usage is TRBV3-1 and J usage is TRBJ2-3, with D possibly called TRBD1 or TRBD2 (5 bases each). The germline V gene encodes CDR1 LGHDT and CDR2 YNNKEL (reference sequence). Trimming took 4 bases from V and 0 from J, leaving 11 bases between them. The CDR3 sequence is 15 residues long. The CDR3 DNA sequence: TGTGCCAGCAGCCCGTGGGACCGGAGCACAGATACGCAGTATTTT. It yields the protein CASSPWDRSTDTQYF.

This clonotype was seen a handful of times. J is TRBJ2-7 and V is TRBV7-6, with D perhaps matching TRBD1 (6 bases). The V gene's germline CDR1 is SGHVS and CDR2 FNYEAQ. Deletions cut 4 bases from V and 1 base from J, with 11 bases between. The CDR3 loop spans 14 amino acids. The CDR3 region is CASSSDSLSYEQYF. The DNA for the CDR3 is TGTGCCAGCAGCTCGGACAGCCTTTCCTACGAGCAGTACTTC.

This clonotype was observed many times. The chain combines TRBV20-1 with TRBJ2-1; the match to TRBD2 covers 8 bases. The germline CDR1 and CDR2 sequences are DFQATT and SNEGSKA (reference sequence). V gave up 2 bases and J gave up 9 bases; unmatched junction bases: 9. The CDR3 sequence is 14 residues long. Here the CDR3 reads CSARTGGASGEQFF. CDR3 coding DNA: TGCAGTGCTAGAACGGGAGGGGCGTCAGGTGAGCAGTTCTTC.

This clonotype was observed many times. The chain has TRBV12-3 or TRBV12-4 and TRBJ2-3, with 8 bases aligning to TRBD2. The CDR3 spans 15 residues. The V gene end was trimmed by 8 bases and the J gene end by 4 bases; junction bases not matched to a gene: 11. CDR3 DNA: TGTGCCAGCGGGGAACGGGGGGGCTTGTCAGATACGCAGTATTTT. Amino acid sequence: CASGERGGLSDTQYF.

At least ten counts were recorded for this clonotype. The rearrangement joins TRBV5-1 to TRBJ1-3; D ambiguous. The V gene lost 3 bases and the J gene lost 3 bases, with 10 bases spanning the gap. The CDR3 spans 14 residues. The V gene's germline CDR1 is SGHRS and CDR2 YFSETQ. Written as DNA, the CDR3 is TGCGCCAGCAGCTACGGACGGCGTGGAAACACCATATATTTT. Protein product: CASSYGRRGNTIYF.

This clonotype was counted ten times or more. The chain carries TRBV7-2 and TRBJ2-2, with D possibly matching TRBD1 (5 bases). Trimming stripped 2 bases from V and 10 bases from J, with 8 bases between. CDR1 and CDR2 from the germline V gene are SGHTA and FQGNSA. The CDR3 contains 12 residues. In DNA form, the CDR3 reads TGTGCCAGCAGCTTAAGGACAAAGGAGCTGTTTTTT. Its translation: CASSLRTKELFF.

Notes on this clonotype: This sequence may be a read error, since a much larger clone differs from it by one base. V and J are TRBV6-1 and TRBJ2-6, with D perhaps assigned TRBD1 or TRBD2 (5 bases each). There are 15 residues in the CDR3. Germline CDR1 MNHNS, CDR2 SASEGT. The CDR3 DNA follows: TGTGCCGAGGGACGGCCCAACTCTGGGGCCAACGGCCTGACTTTC. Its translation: CAEGRPNSGANGLTF.

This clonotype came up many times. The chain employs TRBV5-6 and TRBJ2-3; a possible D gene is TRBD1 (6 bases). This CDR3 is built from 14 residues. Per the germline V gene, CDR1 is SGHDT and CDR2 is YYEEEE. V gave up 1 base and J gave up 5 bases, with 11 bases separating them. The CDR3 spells CASSLHRAEDTQYF. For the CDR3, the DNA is TGTGCCAGCAGCTTGCACAGGGCGGAAGATACGCAGTATTTT.

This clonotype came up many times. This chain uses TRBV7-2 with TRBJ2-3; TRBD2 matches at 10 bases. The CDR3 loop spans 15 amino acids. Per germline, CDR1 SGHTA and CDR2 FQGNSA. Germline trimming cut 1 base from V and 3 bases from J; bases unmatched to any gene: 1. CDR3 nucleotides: TGTGCCAGCAGCTTAGAACTAGCGGGGACAGATACGCAGTATTTT. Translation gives CASSLELAGTDTQYF.